Below, 3 T cell receptor beta chains from the same sample are listed, as sequenced in a study of T cell responses to AZD1222 COVID-19 vaccine. Clones were sequenced by immunoSEQ multiplex PCR, and TCRdb holds only the in-frame ones, with some missing. The sample contains some 180,000 clones, about 91% of which appear only once. The sample here was peripheral blood, taken on day 0 of AZD1222 vaccination. Receptor source: an adult in good health.

The CDR3 bases are TGTGCCAGCAGCTTAGACGGGACACCAAAGGGCGAGCAGTACTTC. It translates to CASSLDGTPKGEQYF. The chain carries TRBV7-9 and TRBJ2-7, with D tentatively TRBD1 (6 bases). The germline V and J ends were trimmed by 1 base and 6 bases, with 16 bases remaining between them. The CDR3 has 15 residues. CDR1 is SEHNR, CDR2 FQNEAQ, per germline (reference sequence). The whole variable domain, remainder taken from reference TRBV7-9 and TRBJ2-7, is DTGVSQNPRHKITKRGQNVTFRCDPISEHNRLYWYRQTLGQGPEFLTYFQNEAQLEKSRLLSDRFSAERPKGSFSTLEIQRTEQGDSAMYLCASSLDGTPKGEQYFGPGTRLTVT.

The genes are TRBV7-9 and TRBJ1-4; a weak D match, TRBD1 (6 bases). The CDR3 spans 16 residues. Trimming shortened V by 5 bases and J by 1 base, and 14 bases separated the two germline ends. Germline values: CDR1 SEHNR, CDR2 FQNEAQ (reference sequence). Here the CDR3 reads CASSRREGGTNEKLFF. The CDR3 DNA sequence: TGTGCCAGCAGCCGGCGGGAAGGGGGAACTAATGAAAAACTGTTTTTT.

This chain links TRBV28 with TRBJ1-2; possibly TRBD1 for D (6 bases). The CDR3 has 13 amino acids. Germline V gene lookup returns CDR1 MDHEN and CDR2 SYDVKM. Trimming took 6 bases from V and 2 from J, leaving 10 bases between them. The DNA of the CDR3 is TGTGCCAGCAGCTACAGGGAGAACTATGGCTACACCTTC. Its translation is CASSYRENYGYTF.